This is a list of T cell receptor beta chains from one sample in a study of T cells in Graves' hyperthyroidism and ophthalmopathy. Each CDR3 protein is one row after TCRdb ran MiXCR on the multiplex PCR reads. The sample holds approximately 570,000 distinct CDR3 sequences, 20% seen once. Specimen: blood. The receptors derive from a man aged 35 to 55 with Graves' ophthalmopathy. Each CDR3 is given with its conserved first and last residue. Each record gives: V gene, clone size, J gene, D gene, CDR3 DNA, CDR3 protein. The D gene is left open where the match is weak. Not every row has a clone size; where given, it reads once, few, many or a size class.

v_call: TRBV5-1
clone_size: few
j_call: TRBJ1-1
d_call: .
cdr3_nt: TGCGCCAGCAGCTTGTTCCTTGAGGGCACTGAAGCTTTCTTT
cdr3_aa: CASSLFLEGTEAFF

v_call: TRBV12-3/TRBV12-4
clone_size: many
j_call: TRBJ2-7
d_call: .
cdr3_nt: TGTGCCAGCAGTGGGGGCCAGGGAGGAACCTACGAGCAGTACTTC
cdr3_aa: CASSGGQGGTYEQYF

v_call: TRBV7-8
clone_size: many
j_call: TRBJ2-5
d_call: TRBD1
cdr3_nt: TGTGCCAGCAGCCCTGGACAGGCCCAGACCCAGTACTTC
cdr3_aa: CASSPGQAQTQYF

v_call: TRBV5-1
clone_size: many
j_call: TRBJ2-3
d_call: TRBD2
cdr3_nt: TGCGCCAGCAGCTTGGAAGGCGGGAGGGCCGGAGATACGCAGTATTTT
cdr3_aa: CASSLEGGRAGDTQYF

v_call: TRBV5-1
clone_size: few
j_call: TRBJ1-6
d_call: TRBD1
cdr3_nt: TGCGCCAGCAGTCTCGACAGGGGGATCAATTCACCCCTCCACTTT
cdr3_aa: CASSLDRGINSPLHF

v_call: TRBV7-2
clone_size: many
j_call: TRBJ2-7
d_call: .
cdr3_nt: TGTGCCAGCAGCTTAGTTAGGAGCTCCTACGAGCAGTACTTC
cdr3_aa: CASSLVRSSYEQYF

v_call: TRBV2
clone_size: many
j_call: TRBJ1-5
d_call: TRBD1
cdr3_nt: TGTGCCAGCAGGATGACAGGGAGGCTGAGCAATCAGCCCCAGCATTTT
cdr3_aa: CASRMTGRLSNQPQHF

v_call: TRBV5-1
clone_size: .
j_call: TRBJ2-5
d_call: TRBD1
cdr3_nt: TGCGCCAGCAGCTTGTGGGCCACAGGGGGTGGAGAGACCCAGTACTTC
cdr3_aa: CASSLWATGGGETQYF

v_call: TRBV19
clone_size: .
j_call: TRBJ2-1
d_call: .
cdr3_nt: TGTGCCAGTAGTATTGTGAGGGGCGTCTACAATGAGCAGTTCTTC
cdr3_aa: CASSIVRGVYNEQFF

v_call: TRBV15
clone_size: few
j_call: TRBJ2-7
d_call: .
cdr3_nt: TGTGCCACCAGCACAACCATCGCAGGAGGATACGAGCAGTACTTC
cdr3_aa: CATSTTIAGGYEQYF

v_call: TRBV11-2
clone_size: few
j_call: TRBJ1-6
d_call: .
cdr3_nt: TGTGCCAGCAGCTCCGGTCCAAATTCACCCCTCCACTTT
cdr3_aa: CASSSGPNSPLHF

v_call: TRBV13
clone_size: few
j_call: TRBJ1-6
d_call: .
cdr3_nt: TGTGCCAGCGGCCCCACCGGATATAATTCACCCCTCCACTTT
cdr3_aa: CASGPTGYNSPLHF

v_call: TRBV2
clone_size: .
j_call: TRBJ2-1
d_call: TRBD2
cdr3_nt: TGTGCCAGCAGTACCGGGGCTAGCGGTTCCGGTTACAATGAGCAGTTCTTC
cdr3_aa: CASSTGASGSGYNEQFF

v_call: TRBV12-3/TRBV12-4
clone_size: many
j_call: TRBJ2-1
d_call: .
cdr3_nt: TGTGCCAGCACCCCGGGACTCCCCAAGGGCAATGAGCAGTTCTTC
cdr3_aa: CASTPGLPKGNEQFF

v_call: TRBV5-1
clone_size: few
j_call: TRBJ2-7
d_call: TRBD2
cdr3_nt: TGCGCCAGCAGGGCGCTAGCGGGAGGGCGAAACGAGCAGTACTTC
cdr3_aa: CASRALAGGRNEQYF

v_call: TRBV6-2/TRBV6-3
clone_size: .
j_call: TRBJ2-1
d_call: .
cdr3_nt: TGTGCCAGCAGTGTTTCCCCCAGGGGGGAGACCCAGTTCTTC
cdr3_aa: CASSVSPRGETQFF

v_call: TRBV6-1
clone_size: .
j_call: TRBJ1-1
d_call: TRBD1
cdr3_nt: TGTGCCAGCATCCAGGGGGGGGAGACTGAAGCTTTCTTT
cdr3_aa: CASIQGGETEAFF

v_call: TRBV4-2
clone_size: few
j_call: TRBJ2-1
d_call: .
cdr3_nt: TGTGCCAGCAGCCAAGACCCCGGGCGAAACAATGAGCAGTTCTTC
cdr3_aa: CASSQDPGRNNEQFF

v_call: TRBV3-1
clone_size: few
j_call: TRBJ1-1
d_call: .
cdr3_nt: TGTGCCAGCAGCCAAGCTTCTTCGGGGTGGACTGAAGCTTTCTTT
cdr3_aa: CASSQASSGWTEAFF

v_call: TRBV4-1
clone_size: .
j_call: TRBJ1-1
d_call: TRBD1
cdr3_nt: TGCGCCAGCGGACAGGGATATGGATTTGGTACTGAAGCTTTCTTT
cdr3_aa: CASGQGYGFGTEAFF

v_call: TRBV11-3
clone_size: many
j_call: TRBJ2-1
d_call: .
cdr3_nt: TGTGCCAGCAGCTTATTAGGACAAGAGCAGTTCTTC
cdr3_aa: CASSLLGQEQFF

v_call: TRBV19
clone_size: few
j_call: TRBJ2-6
d_call: .
cdr3_nt: TGTGCCACTGCCGGGACACTCAGTATCTCTGGGGCCAACGTCCTGACTTTC
cdr3_aa: CATAGTLSISGANVLTF

v_call: TRBV28
clone_size: .
j_call: TRBJ2-1
d_call: .
cdr3_nt: TGTGCCAGCAAACGGGCCAGGGGGGGTTACAATGAGCAGTTCTTC
cdr3_aa: CASKRARGGYNEQFF

v_call: TRBV12-3/TRBV12-4
clone_size: .
j_call: TRBJ1-6
d_call: TRBD1
cdr3_nt: TGTGCCAGCAGTGGCCCCCGACAGGGATCTAATTCACCCCTCCACTTT
cdr3_aa: CASSGPRQGSNSPLHF

v_call: TRBV27
clone_size: many
j_call: TRBJ2-7
d_call: TRBD1
cdr3_nt: TGTGCCAGCAGCCCCGTAACCGGGACAGGCTCCTACGAGCAGTACTTC
cdr3_aa: CASSPVTGTGSYEQYF

v_call: TRBV24-1
clone_size: few
j_call: TRBJ1-2
d_call: .
cdr3_nt: TGTGCCACCAGTGATCCCCGAGGCTATGGCTACACCTTC
cdr3_aa: CATSDPRGYGYTF

v_call: TRBV6-1
clone_size: many
j_call: TRBJ2-5
d_call: TRBD1
cdr3_nt: TGTGCCAGCAGCGGGACAGGGGGCAAGGTGACCCAGTACTTC
cdr3_aa: CASSGTGGKVTQYF

v_call: TRBV5-1
clone_size: many
j_call: TRBJ2-7
d_call: TRBD1
cdr3_nt: TGCGCCAGCAGCTTCCTTCCACCGGGACAGGCCAGCTACGAGCAGTACTTC
cdr3_aa: CASSFLPPGQASYEQYF

v_call: TRBV6-2/TRBV6-3
clone_size: .
j_call: TRBJ2-3
d_call: TRBD2
cdr3_nt: TGTGCCAGCAGTGCATCCAGCGGGAGGAGAGTGACAGATACGCAGTATTTT
cdr3_aa: CASSASSGRRVTDTQYF

v_call: TRBV6-5
clone_size: few
j_call: TRBJ2-7
d_call: .
cdr3_nt: TGTGCCAGCAGTTACGGGCGATCCCCGTACGAGCAGTACTTC
cdr3_aa: CASSYGRSPYEQYF

v_call: TRBV10-1
clone_size: few
j_call: TRBJ2-5
d_call: .
cdr3_nt: TGCGCCAGCAGTGAAAACCAACAAGAGACCCAGTACTTC
cdr3_aa: CASSENQQETQYF

v_call: TRBV25-1
clone_size: .
j_call: TRBJ1-3
d_call: .
cdr3_nt: TGTGCCAGCAGGAGGACCGACACTTGCCGCTCTGGAAACACCATATATTTT
cdr3_aa: CASRRTDTCRSGNTIYF

v_call: TRBV11-2
clone_size: many
j_call: TRBJ1-1
d_call: .
cdr3_nt: TGTGCCAGCAGCTTAGCCTATCGGGGGAGGAACACTGAAGCTTTCTTT
cdr3_aa: CASSLAYRGRNTEAFF

v_call: TRBV19
clone_size: .
j_call: TRBJ2-5
d_call: .
cdr3_nt: TGTGCCAGTACCCCGGACACGACCCAAGAGACCCAGTACTTC
cdr3_aa: CASTPDTTQETQYF

v_call: TRBV27
clone_size: many
j_call: TRBJ2-3
d_call: TRBD2
cdr3_nt: TGTGCCAGCAATATACTAGCGGGCACAGATACGCAGTATTTT
cdr3_aa: CASNILAGTDTQYF

v_call: TRBV5-1
clone_size: few
j_call: TRBJ2-2
d_call: TRBD1
cdr3_nt: TGCGCCAGCAGCTTGCGGGTACAGGGGACAGCCGGGGAGCTGTTTTTT
cdr3_aa: CASSLRVQGTAGELFF

v_call: TRBV7-3
clone_size: many
j_call: TRBJ2-7
d_call: TRBD1
cdr3_nt: TGTGCCAGCAGCTCTCGGGGACAGGGGGGAGCCGAGCAGTACTTC
cdr3_aa: CASSSRGQGGAEQYF

v_call: TRBV30
clone_size: .
j_call: TRBJ1-1
d_call: TRBD1
cdr3_nt: TGTGCCTGGAGTAGCACAGGGGCTATCGGCACTGAAGCTTTCTTT
cdr3_aa: CAWSSTGAIGTEAFF

v_call: TRBV9
clone_size: few
j_call: TRBJ1-1
d_call: .
cdr3_nt: TGTGCCAGCAGCGTAGCGGGGGGTTACACTGAAGCTTTCTTT
cdr3_aa: CASSVAGGYTEAFF

v_call: TRBV25-1
clone_size: .
j_call: TRBJ2-3
d_call: .
cdr3_nt: TGTGCCAGCAGTGGAGGGCCGGGTTTCACAGATACGCAGTATTTT
cdr3_aa: CASSGGPGFTDTQYF

v_call: TRBV12-3/TRBV12-4
clone_size: few
j_call: TRBJ2-5
d_call: .
cdr3_nt: TGTGCCAGCAGGACTAGTCTTGGGACCCAGTACTTC
cdr3_aa: CASRTSLGTQYF

v_call: TRBV5-1
clone_size: .
j_call: TRBJ2-7
d_call: .
cdr3_nt: TGCGCCAGCAGAGAACCGTCACAGGATTCCTACGAGCAGTACTTC
cdr3_aa: CASREPSQDSYEQYF

v_call: TRBV6-1
clone_size: few
j_call: TRBJ2-1
d_call: TRBD1
cdr3_nt: TGTGCCACCGAGGGGGAGTTGTCACGACAGGGACCATACAATGAGCAGTTCTTC
cdr3_aa: CATEGELSRQGPYNEQFF

v_call: TRBV7-8
clone_size: few
j_call: TRBJ2-5
d_call: TRBD1
cdr3_nt: TGTGCCAGCGGGACAGGGCCGATTCGGGAGACCCAGTACTTC
cdr3_aa: CASGTGPIRETQYF

v_call: TRBV12-3/TRBV12-4
clone_size: many
j_call: TRBJ2-7
d_call: TRBD2
cdr3_nt: TGTGCCAGCAGACTAGCGGGGGGGCCTGGGTACGAGCAGTACTTC
cdr3_aa: CASRLAGGPGYEQYF

v_call: TRBV7-2
clone_size: few
j_call: TRBJ2-6
d_call: .
cdr3_nt: TGTGCCAGCAGCTTATGGCAGGGCTCTGGGGCCAACGTCCTGACTTTC
cdr3_aa: CASSLWQGSGANVLTF

v_call: TRBV19
clone_size: few
j_call: TRBJ1-2
d_call: .
cdr3_nt: TGTGCCAGTAGTATAAGCCCCCGGGACACTGGCTACACCTTC
cdr3_aa: CASSISPRDTGYTF

v_call: TRBV10-3
clone_size: few
j_call: TRBJ2-1
d_call: .
cdr3_nt: TGTGCCATCAGTGAAGCGGTTGCAGGGAGCCCCTACAATGAGCAGTTCTTC
cdr3_aa: CAISEAVAGSPYNEQFF

v_call: TRBV6-1
clone_size: few
j_call: TRBJ1-1
d_call: .
cdr3_nt: TGTGCCAGCAGGCGTCTCGGTTTGCAAGGGAACACTGAAGCTTTCTTT
cdr3_aa: CASRRLGLQGNTEAFF

v_call: TRBV28
clone_size: many
j_call: TRBJ2-1
d_call: .
cdr3_nt: TGTGCCAGCAGTTTAGTACGCAACTACAATGAGCAGTTCTTC
cdr3_aa: CASSLVRNYNEQFF

v_call: TRBV7-9
clone_size: .
j_call: TRBJ2-7
d_call: .
cdr3_nt: TGTGCCAGCAGCTCCGGGGGATTACAGATGGGTCCCTACGAGCAGTACTTC
cdr3_aa: CASSSGGLQMGPYEQYF

v_call: TRBV4-3
clone_size: .
j_call: TRBJ2-3
d_call: .
cdr3_nt: TGCGCCAGCAGCCAAGATATCGCAGGGCGCACAGATACGCAGTATTTT
cdr3_aa: CASSQDIAGRTDTQYF

v_call: TRBV27
clone_size: .
j_call: TRBJ2-1
d_call: .
cdr3_nt: TGTGCCAGCAGTTCGCCAAGGGAGCAGTTCTTC
cdr3_aa: CASSSPREQFF

v_call: TRBV18
clone_size: few
j_call: TRBJ2-2
d_call: TRBD1
cdr3_nt: TGTGCCAGCTCACGAGGACAGGGGGTTGGCACCGGGGAGCTGTTTTTT
cdr3_aa: CASSRGQGVGTGELFF

v_call: TRBV7-2
clone_size: many
j_call: TRBJ1-6
d_call: .
cdr3_nt: TGTGCCAGCAGCCCGGGACGGCCTAATTCACCCCTCCACTTT
cdr3_aa: CASSPGRPNSPLHF

v_call: TRBV15
clone_size: .
j_call: TRBJ1-4
d_call: .
cdr3_nt: TGTGCCACCAGCAGGGGTCAAAATGAAAAACTGTTTTTT
cdr3_aa: CATSRGQNEKLFF

v_call: TRBV29-1
clone_size: few
j_call: TRBJ2-5
d_call: .
cdr3_nt: TGCAGCGTGGAGAGGGGGACCGGGGCCCAGTACTTC
cdr3_aa: CSVERGTGAQYF

v_call: TRBV5-1
clone_size: few
j_call: TRBJ2-5
d_call: .
cdr3_nt: TGCGCCAGCAGCCAACGGGGGGCGGCGTACCAAGAGACCCAGTACTTC
cdr3_aa: CASSQRGAAYQETQYF

v_call: TRBV29-1
clone_size: few
j_call: TRBJ2-7
d_call: TRBD2
cdr3_nt: TGCAGCGTTCAAGGTGGGGAGGGCAGGAGCACCTACGAGCAGTACTTC
cdr3_aa: CSVQGGEGRSTYEQYF

v_call: TRBV28
clone_size: many
j_call: TRBJ2-7
d_call: TRBD2
cdr3_nt: TGTGCCAGCAGTTTCCTGTTTGGCGGGAGATTACGCGAGCAGTACTTC
cdr3_aa: CASSFLFGGRLREQYF